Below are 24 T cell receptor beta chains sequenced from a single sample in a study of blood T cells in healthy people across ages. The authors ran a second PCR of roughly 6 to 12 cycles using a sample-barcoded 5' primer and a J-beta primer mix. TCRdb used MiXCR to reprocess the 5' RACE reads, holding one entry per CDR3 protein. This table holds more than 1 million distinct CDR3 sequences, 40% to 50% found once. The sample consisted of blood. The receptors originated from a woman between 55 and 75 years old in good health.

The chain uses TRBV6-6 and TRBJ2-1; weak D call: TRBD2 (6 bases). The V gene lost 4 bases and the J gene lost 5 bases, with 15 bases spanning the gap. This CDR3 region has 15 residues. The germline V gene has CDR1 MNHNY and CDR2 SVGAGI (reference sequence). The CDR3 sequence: CASSSQRVIDNEQFF. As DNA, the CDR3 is TGTGCCAGCAGTTCGCAGCGGGTGATTGACAATGAGCAGTTCTTC.

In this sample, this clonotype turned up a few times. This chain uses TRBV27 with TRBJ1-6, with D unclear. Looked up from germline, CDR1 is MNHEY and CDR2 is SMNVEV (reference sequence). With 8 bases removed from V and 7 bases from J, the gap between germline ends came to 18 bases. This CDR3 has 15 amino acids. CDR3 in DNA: TGTGCCAGCGATCGTGCAGCTAACGGGAATTCACCCCTCCACTTT. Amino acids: CASDRAANGNSPLHF.

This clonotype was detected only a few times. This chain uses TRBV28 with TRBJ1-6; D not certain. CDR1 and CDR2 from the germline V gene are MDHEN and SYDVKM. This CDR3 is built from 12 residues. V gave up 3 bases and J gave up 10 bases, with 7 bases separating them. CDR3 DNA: TGTGCCAGCAGTTTTTCCGGCTCACCCCTCCACTTT. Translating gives CASSFSGSPLHF.

The CDR3 DNA reads as TGTGCCAGCAGTGAAGGATTCAAGGCACCCCTCCACTTT. It yields the protein CASSEGFKAPLHF. The chain is built from TRBV6-1 and TRBJ1-6; no definite D call. This CDR3 spans 13 amino acids. Germline loops: CDR1 MNHNS, CDR2 SASEGT. Trimming pared 1 base from V and 11 bases from J, leaving 9 bases between.

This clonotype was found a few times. Here the CDR3 reads CATSDSRTSGTYEQYF. CDR3 coding DNA: TGTGCCACCAGTGATTCCCGGACTAGCGGAACGTACGAGCAGTACTTC. The chain is built from TRBV24-1 and TRBJ2-5, with 10 nucleotides matching TRBD2. The J call may be incorrect, as the DNA end agrees better with TRBJ2-7. The germline V gene has CDR1 KGHDR and CDR2 SFDVKD. The CDR3 is 16 amino acids.

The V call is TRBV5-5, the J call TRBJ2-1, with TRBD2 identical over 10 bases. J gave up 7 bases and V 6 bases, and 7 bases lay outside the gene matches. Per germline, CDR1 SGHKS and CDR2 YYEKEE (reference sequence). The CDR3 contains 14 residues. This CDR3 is CASIPLAGENEQFF. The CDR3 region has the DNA TGTGCCAGCATTCCTCTAGCGGGAGAAAATGAGCAGTTCTTC.

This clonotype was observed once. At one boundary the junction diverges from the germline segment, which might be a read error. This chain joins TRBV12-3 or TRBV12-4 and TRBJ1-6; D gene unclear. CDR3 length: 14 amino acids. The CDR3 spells CASILTESNSPLHF. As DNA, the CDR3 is TGTGCCAGCATTTTAACCGAAAGCAATTCACCCCTCCACTTT.

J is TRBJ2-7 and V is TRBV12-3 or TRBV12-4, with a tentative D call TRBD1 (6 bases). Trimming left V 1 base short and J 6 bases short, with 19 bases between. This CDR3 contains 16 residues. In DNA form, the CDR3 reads TGTGCCAGCAGTTTAGAGAGTGGGGGCAGGGTGGCCGAGCAGTACTTC. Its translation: CASSLESGGRVAEQYF.

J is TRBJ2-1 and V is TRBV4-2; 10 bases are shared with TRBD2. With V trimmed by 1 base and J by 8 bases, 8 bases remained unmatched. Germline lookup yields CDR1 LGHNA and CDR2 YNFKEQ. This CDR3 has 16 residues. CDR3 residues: CASSQVSSGRADEQFF. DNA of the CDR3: TGTGCCAGCAGCCAAGTTTCAAGCGGGAGGGCCGATGAGCAGTTCTTC.

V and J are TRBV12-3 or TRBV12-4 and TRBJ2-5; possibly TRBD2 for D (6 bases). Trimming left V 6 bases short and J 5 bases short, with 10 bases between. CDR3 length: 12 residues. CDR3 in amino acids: CASREGSETQYF. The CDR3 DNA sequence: TGTGCCAGCAGGGAGGGGTCGGAGACCCAGTACTTC.

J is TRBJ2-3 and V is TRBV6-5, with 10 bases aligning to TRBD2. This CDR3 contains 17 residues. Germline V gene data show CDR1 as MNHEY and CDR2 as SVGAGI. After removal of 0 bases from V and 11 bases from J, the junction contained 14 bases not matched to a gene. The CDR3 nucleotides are TGTGCCAGCAGTTACTCGAGTTCCAGCGGGAGGGAAAATGAGCAGTATTTT. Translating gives CASSYSSSSGRENEQYF.

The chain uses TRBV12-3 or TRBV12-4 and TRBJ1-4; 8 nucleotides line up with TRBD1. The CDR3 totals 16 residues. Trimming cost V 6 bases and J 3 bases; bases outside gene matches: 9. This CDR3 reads CASSENRDRPNEKLFF. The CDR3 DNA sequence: TGTGCCAGCAGCGAAAACCGGGACAGGCCTAATGAAAAACTGTTTTTT.

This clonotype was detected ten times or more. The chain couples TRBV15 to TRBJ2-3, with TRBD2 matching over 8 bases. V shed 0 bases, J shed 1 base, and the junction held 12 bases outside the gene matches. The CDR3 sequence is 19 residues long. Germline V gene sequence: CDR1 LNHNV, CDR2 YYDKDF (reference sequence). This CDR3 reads CATSRDRNPAGGGTDTQYF. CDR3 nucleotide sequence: TGTGCCACCAGCAGAGATAGGAACCCGGCGGGAGGTGGCACAGATACGCAGTATTTT.

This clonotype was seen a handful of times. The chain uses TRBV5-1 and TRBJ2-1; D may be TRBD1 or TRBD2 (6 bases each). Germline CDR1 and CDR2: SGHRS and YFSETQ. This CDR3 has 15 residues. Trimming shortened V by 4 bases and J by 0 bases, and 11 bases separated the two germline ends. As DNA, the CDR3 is TGCGCCAGCAGCCCCCCGGGGGCCTCCTACAATGAGCAGTTCTTC. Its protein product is CASSPPGASYNEQFF.

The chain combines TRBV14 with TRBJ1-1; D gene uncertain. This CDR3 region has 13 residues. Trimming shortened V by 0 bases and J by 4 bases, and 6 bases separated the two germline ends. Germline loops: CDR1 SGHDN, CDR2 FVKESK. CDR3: CASSQDSVTEAFF. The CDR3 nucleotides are TGTGCCAGCAGCCAAGATTCCGTCACTGAAGCTTTCTTT.

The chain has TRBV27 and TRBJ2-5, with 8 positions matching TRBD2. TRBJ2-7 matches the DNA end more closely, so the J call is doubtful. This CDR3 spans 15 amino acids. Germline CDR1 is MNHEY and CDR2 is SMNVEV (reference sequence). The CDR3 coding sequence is TGTGCCAGCAGTTTATCGCTGAGCGGGAGAGGCGAGCAGTACTTC. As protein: CASSLSLSGRGEQYF.

The CDR3 DNA sequence: TGCAGTGCGGTCGGGACTAGGGAGCAGTACTTC. Protein product: CSAVGTREQYF. The chain has TRBV20-1 and TRBJ2-4; 8 bases are a match to TRBD2. CDR3 length: 11 residues. Germline CDR1 is DFQATT and CDR2 is SNEGSKA (reference sequence). With V trimmed by 6 bases and J by 13 bases, 8 bases remained unmatched.

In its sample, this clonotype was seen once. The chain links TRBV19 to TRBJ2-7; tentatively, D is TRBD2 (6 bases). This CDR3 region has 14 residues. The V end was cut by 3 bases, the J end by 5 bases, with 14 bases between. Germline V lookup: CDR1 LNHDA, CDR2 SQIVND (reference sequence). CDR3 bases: TGTGCCAGTAGTATGCAGGGAGGTTCGAACGAGCAGTACTTC. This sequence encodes CASSMQGGSNEQYF.

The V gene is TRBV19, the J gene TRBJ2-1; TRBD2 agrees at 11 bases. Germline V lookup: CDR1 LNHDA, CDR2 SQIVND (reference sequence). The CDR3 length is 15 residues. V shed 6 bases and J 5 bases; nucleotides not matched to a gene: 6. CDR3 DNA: TGTGCCAGTAGGATCCTGGGACTAGCGGACAATGAGCAGTTCTTC. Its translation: CASRILGLADNEQFF.

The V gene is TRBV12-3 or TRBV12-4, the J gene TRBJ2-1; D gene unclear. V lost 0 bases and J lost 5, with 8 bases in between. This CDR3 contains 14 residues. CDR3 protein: CASSLAAGHNEQFF. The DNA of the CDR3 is TGTGCCAGCAGTTTAGCGGCAGGACACAATGAGCAGTTCTTC.

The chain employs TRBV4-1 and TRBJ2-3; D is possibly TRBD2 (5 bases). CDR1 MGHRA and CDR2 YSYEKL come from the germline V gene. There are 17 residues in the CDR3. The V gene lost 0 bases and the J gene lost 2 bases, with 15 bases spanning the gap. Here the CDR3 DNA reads TGCGCCAGCAGCCAAGATCTACTAGTCGACCTCACAGATACGCAGTATTTT. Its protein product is CASSQDLLVDLTDTQYF.

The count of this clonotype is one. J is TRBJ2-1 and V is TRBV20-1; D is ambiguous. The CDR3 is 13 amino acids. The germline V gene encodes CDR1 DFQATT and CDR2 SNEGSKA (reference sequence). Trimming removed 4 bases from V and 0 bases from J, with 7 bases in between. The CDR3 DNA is TGCAGTGCTACCCGGCGCTCCTACAATGAGCAGTTCTTC. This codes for CSATRRSYNEQFF.

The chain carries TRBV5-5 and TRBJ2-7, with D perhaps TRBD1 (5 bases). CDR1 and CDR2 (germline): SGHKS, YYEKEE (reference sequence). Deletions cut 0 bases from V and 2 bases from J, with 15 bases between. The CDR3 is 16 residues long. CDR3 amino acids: CASSLDGRQGTYEQYF. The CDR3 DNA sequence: TGTGCCAGCAGCTTGGACGGTCGGCAGGGAACCTACGAGCAGTACTTC.

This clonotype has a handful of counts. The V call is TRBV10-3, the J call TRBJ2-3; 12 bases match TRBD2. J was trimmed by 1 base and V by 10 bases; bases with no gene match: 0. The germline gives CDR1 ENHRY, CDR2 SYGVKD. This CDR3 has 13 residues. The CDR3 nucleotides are TGTGCCACTAGCGGGAGGGGCACAGATACGCAGTATTTT. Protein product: CATSGRGTDTQYF.